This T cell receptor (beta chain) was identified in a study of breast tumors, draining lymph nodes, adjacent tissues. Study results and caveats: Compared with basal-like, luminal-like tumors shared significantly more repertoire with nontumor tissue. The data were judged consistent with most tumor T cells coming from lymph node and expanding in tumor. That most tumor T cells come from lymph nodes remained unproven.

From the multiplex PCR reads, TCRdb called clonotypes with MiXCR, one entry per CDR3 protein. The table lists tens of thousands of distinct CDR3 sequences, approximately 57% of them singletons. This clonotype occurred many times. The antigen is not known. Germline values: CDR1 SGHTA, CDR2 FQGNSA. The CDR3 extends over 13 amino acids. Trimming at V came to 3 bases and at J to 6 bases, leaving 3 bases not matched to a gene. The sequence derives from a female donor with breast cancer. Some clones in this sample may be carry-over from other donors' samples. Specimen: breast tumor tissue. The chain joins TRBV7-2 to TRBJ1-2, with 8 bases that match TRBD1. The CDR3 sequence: CASSLAGGDGYTF. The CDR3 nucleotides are TGTGCCAGCAGCTTGGCAGGGGGCGATGGCTACACCTTC.